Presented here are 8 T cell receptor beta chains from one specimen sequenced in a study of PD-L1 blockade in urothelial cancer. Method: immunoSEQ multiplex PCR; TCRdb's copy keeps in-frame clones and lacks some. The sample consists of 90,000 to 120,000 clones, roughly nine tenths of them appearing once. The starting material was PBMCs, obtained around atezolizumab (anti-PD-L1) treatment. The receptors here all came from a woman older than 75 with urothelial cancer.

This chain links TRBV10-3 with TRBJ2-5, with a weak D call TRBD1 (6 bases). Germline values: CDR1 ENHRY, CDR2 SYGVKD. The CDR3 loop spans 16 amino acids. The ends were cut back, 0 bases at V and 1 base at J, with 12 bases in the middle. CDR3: CAISESGATGQETQYF. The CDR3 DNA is TGTGCCATCAGTGAGTCGGGGGCGACGGGCCAAGAGACCCAGTACTTC.

Here the CDR3 DNA reads TGTGCCACCAGCACCATGGACAGGTTTGCTGGAAACACCATATATTTT. The encoded protein is CATSTMDRFAGNTIYF. V gene TRBV15 combines with J gene TRBJ1-3, with 7 nucleotides matching TRBD1. The CDR3 runs to 16 residues. V gave up 4 bases and J gave up 2 bases; unmatched junction bases: 8. Looked up from germline, CDR1 is LNHNV and CDR2 is YYDKDF (reference sequence).

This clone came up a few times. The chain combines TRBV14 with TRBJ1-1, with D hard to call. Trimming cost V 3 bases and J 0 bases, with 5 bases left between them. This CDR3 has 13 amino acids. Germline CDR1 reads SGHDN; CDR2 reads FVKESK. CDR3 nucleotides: TGTGCCAGCAGCCAGCAGGTGAACACTGAAGCTTTCTTT. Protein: CASSQQVNTEAFF.

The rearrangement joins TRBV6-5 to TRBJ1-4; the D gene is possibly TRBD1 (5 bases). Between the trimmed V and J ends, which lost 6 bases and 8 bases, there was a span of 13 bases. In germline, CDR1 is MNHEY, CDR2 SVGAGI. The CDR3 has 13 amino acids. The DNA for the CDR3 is TGTGCCAGCAGGGGGGAGGTGAAAGAAAAACTGTTTTTT. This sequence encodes CASRGEVKEKLFF.

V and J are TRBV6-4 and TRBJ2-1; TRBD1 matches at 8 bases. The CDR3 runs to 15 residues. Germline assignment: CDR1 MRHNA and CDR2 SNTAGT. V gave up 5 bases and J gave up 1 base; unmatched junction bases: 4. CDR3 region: CASSSGQGSYNEQFF. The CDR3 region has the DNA TGTGCCAGCAGTTCCGGACAGGGATCCTACAATGAGCAGTTCTTC.

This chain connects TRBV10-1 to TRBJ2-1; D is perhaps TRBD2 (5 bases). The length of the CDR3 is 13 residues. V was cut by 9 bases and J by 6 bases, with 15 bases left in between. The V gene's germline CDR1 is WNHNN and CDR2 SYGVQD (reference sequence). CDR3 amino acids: CARLGGSGNEQFF. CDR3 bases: TGCGCCAGGCTTGGTGGGAGCGGCAATGAGCAGTTCTTC.

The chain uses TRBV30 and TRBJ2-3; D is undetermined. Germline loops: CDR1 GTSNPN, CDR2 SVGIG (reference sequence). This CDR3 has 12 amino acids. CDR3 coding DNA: TGTATTTGCGAAACTAGCACAGATACGCAGTATTTT. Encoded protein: CICETSTDTQYF.

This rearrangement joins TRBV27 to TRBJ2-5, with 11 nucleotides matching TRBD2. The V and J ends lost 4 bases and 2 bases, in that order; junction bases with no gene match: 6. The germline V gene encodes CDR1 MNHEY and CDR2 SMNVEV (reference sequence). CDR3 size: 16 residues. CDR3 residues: CASSSPGLAGQETQYF. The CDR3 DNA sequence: TGTGCCAGCAGTTCTCCCGGACTAGCGGGTCAAGAGACCCAGTACTTC.